The entry below describes one T cell receptor beta chain. The V gene end was trimmed by 0 bases and the J gene end by 0 bases; junction bases not matched to a gene: 0. CDR3 length: 15 amino acids. CDR1 is SGDLS, CDR2 YYNGEE, per germline. The source of the sample is a study of T-cell memory formation after mild COVID-19. TCRdb passed the 5' RACE reads through MiXCR, listing each CDR3 protein once. The table includes roughly 130,000 distinct CDR3 sequences, roughly 6% detected once. The sequenced sample consisted of PBMCs or a T cell subset sorted from them (not recorded which). This TCR derives from an adult woman who had mild COVID-19 (a few samples of this study predate the infection). Cell type and time point are not known. The rearrangement joins TRBV9 to TRBJ1-5; 7 nucleotides agree with TRBD1. The CDR3 DNA is TGTGCCAGCAGCGTAGCAGGGGGTAGCAATCAGCCCCAGCATTTT. It translates to CASSVAGGSNQPQHF.